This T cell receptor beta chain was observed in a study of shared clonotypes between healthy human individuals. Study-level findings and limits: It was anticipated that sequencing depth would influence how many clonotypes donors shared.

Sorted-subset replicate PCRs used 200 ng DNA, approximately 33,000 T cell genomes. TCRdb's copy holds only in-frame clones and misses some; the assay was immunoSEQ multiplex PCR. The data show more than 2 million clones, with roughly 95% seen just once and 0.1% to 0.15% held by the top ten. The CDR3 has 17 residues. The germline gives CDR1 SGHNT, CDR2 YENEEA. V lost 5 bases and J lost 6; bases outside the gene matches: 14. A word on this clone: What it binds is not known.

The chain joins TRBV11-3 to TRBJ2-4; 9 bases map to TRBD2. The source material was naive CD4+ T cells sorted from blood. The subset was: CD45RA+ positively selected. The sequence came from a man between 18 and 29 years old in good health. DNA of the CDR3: TGTGCCAGCAGCGCGGCGGGGGGGATCGCGGTCGGAAACATTCAGTACTTC. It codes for CASSAAGGIAVGNIQYF. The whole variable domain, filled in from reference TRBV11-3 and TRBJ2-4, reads EAGVVQSPRYKIIEKKQPVAFWCNPISGHNTLYWYLQNLGQGPELLIRYENEEAVDDSQLPKDRFSAERLKGVDSTLKIQPAELGDSAVYLCASSAAGGIAVGNIQYFGAGTRLSVL.